Listed below are T cell receptor beta chains from one sample, sequenced in a study of CD8 T cells in ankylosing spondylitis. TCRdb reprocessed the 5' RACE reads with MiXCR, giving one entry per CDR3 protein. The sample has about 340,000 distinct CDR3 sequences, around 7.6% seen once. Sequences were obtained from blood, either unsorted or a sorted T cell fraction (not recorded which). All receptors derive from a male donor with ankylosing spondylitis. The CDR3 runs from the conserved cysteine through the conserved F or W. The D gene is left open where the match is weak. Part of the rows lack a size; the others show once, few, many or a class for expanded clones.

>few|TRBJ1-4|TRBV27|NA
TGTGCCAGCAGGTTCTCAGGCTCGGAACTGTTTTTT
CASRFSGSELFF
>NA|TRBJ2-4|TRBV7-2|TRBD2
TGTGCCAGCAGCTTTCCAGCGGGAGGGCCGGAAAACATTCAGTACTTC
CASSFPAGGPENIQYF
>NA|TRBJ2-7|TRBV18|NA
TGTGCCGGCTCACCGTCTAGCAGCTACGAGCAGTACTTC
CAGSPSSSYEQYF
>many|TRBJ2-1|TRBV20-1|NA
TGCAGTGCTAGAGAGTCCAGAAACTCCTACAATGAGCAGTTCTTC
CSARESRNSYNEQFF
>NA|TRBJ2-1|TRBV5-1|NA
TGCGCCAGCAGCTTGGGCCACCGGGAGTACAATGAGCAGTTCTTC
CASSLGHREYNEQFF
>few|TRBJ2-7|TRBV28|NA
TGTGCCAGCAGCCTTCAAAGGGACGAGCAGTACTTC
CASSLQRDEQYF
>NA|TRBJ2-7|TRBV5-1|TRBD2
TGCGCCAGCAGCCCCCCCACAGCGGGAGTCGAGCAGTACTTC
CASSPPTAGVEQYF
>NA|TRBJ2-7|TRBV5-1|TRBD1
TGCGCCAGCAGCTTGGTGGCAGGGGGCAGGTACGAGCAGTACTTC
CASSLVAGGRYEQYF
>many|TRBJ2-3|TRBV12-3/TRBV12-4|TRBD1
TGTGCCAGCACCCGAGGGACAGCAAGAGATACGCAGTATTTT
CASTRGTARDTQYF
>NA|TRBJ2-1|TRBV28|NA
TGTGCCAGCAGTTTTACGGGGGCCCCCGCGATATACAATGAGCAGTTCTTC
CASSFTGAPAIYNEQFF
>NA|TRBJ2-2|TRBV24-1|NA
TGTGCCACCGGGGCCACCGCGGGCGGGGAGCTGTTTTTT
CATGATAGGELFF
>NA|TRBJ2-2|TRBV5-1|NA
TGCGCCAGCAGCTTGGATCCTGGACTAAAAACCGGGGAGCTGTTTTTT
CASSLDPGLKTGELFF
>few|TRBJ2-3|TRBV20-1|TRBD2
TGCAGTGCTAGAGATTTGGGCGGTCTAGCGGGATTGGTTTCTACAGATACGCAGTATTTT
CSARDLGGLAGLVSTDTQYF
>NA|TRBJ2-1|TRBV4-1|TRBD1
TGCGCCAGCAGCCCAAAGATGGGGGACAGTTACAATGAGCAGTTCTTC
CASSPKMGDSYNEQFF
>NA|TRBJ2-5|TRBV5-6|TRBD2
TGTGCCAGCAGCTCTGGACTAGTTACTACCTACCGGGGCCAAGAGACCCAGTACTTC
CASSSGLVTTYRGQETQYF
>few|TRBJ1-1|TRBV18|TRBD1
TGTGCCAGCTCACCTTTGGGACAGGGTACTGAAGCTTTCTTT
CASSPLGQGTEAFF
>many|TRBJ2-1|TRBV20-1|TRBD2
TGCAGTGCACCGGGACTAGCGGCCGACAATGAGCAGTTCTTC
CSAPGLAADNEQFF
>few|TRBJ1-5|TRBV20-1|NA
TGCAGTGCTAGAGTGGGGGCCCCGGGGGCAGCTCAGCCCCAGCATTTT
CSARVGAPGAAQPQHF
>few|TRBJ2-7|TRBV27|TRBD1
TGTGCCAGCAGTTACCTCCGGGACAGGCCCTACGAGCAGTACTTC
CASSYLRDRPYEQYF
>many|TRBJ2-5|TRBV27|NA
TGTGCCAGCAGTTCAAGACTAGGCCAAGAGACCCAGTACTTC
CASSSRLGQETQYF
>NA|TRBJ2-7|TRBV6-5|NA
TGTGCCAGCAGTTACGATAGGTCAGGGGGGTACGAGCGGTACTTC
CASSYDRSGGYERYF
>NA|TRBJ2-1|TRBV6-5|TRBD2
TGTGCCAGCAGTTACTCGAAAACAGGCGGGAGGTACCTCAATGAGCAGTTCTTC
CASSYSKTGGRYLNEQFF
>NA|TRBJ2-7|TRBV7-9|TRBD2
TGTGCCAGCAGCTTACAAGGACTAGCGGGAGCTGACGAGCAGTACTTC
CASSLQGLAGADEQYF
>NA|TRBJ2-1|TRBV24-1|NA
TGTGCCACCGCCGCCGGGGGCGATGGAGGTGAGCAGTTCTTC
CATAAGGDGGEQFF
>few|TRBJ2-7|TRBV10-3|NA
TGTGCCAGCGACTCCCCCGAGGCACCCAGGGAGCAGTACTTC
CASDSPEAPREQYF
>few|TRBJ1-3|TRBV5-1|TRBD1
TGCGCCAGCAGCTCCCCGGACAGGGGAGACACCATATATTTT
CASSSPDRGDTIYF
>NA|TRBJ2-7|TRBV7-9|NA
TGTGCCAGCAGCTTCAGGCCTAGCTACGAGCAGTACTTC
CASSFRPSYEQYF
>NA|TRBJ1-5|TRBV18|NA
TGTGCCAGCTCGGCAGGGGCGCATCAGCCCCAGCATTTT
CASSAGAHQPQHF
>NA|TRBJ2-3|TRBV9|TRBD2
TGTGCCAGCAGCGTTAGCGGGAGGGCCGATACGCAGTATTTT
CASSVSGRADTQYF
>few|TRBJ2-1|TRBV9|TRBD2
TGTGCCAGCAGCGAAAGGACTAGCGCATACAATGAGCAGTTCTTC
CASSERTSAYNEQFF
>few|TRBJ1-4|TRBV6-1|NA
TGTGCCAGCAGTGAAACAGTTGGGTCGAACCCAGAAAAACTGTTTTTT
CASSETVGSNPEKLFF
>many|TRBJ1-3|TRBV20-1|NA
TGCAGTGCTAGAGGCGCCCCCAGAGTCTCTGGAAACACCATATATTTT
CSARGAPRVSGNTIYF
>NA|TRBJ2-2|TRBV14|NA
TGTGCCAGCAGCCAAGTAGGTCAGGGACGGCCCGGGGAGCTGTTTTTT
CASSQVGQGRPGELFF
>NA|TRBJ1-6|TRBV4-1|NA
TGCGCCAGCAGCCAAGGTGCAGGGACTTCACCCCTCCACTTT
CASSQGAGTSPLHF
>few|TRBJ1-1|TRBV7-3|NA
TGTGCCAGCAGCTCTTACCTACGGGGTGAGGGTGAAGCTTTCTTT
CASSSYLRGEGEAFF
>few|TRBJ2-3|TRBV7-9|TRBD2
TGTGCCAGCAGCTTAAAAACTAGCGGGAGGACAGCAGATACGCAGTATTTT
CASSLKTSGRTADTQYF
>NA|TRBJ2-1|TRBV20-1|NA
TGCAGTGCTTTAGGTCCATCCGGGGTCTACAATGAGCAGTTCTTC
CSALGPSGVYNEQFF
>few|TRBJ1-1|TRBV14|TRBD1
TGTGCCAGCAGTCGGGACAGCTTGAACACTGAAGCTTTCTTT
CASSRDSLNTEAFF
>NA|TRBJ1-5|TRBV5-1|NA
TGCGCCAGCAGCTTGAATTTCCCCAAGGAGCCCCAGCATTTT
CASSLNFPKEPQHF
>NA|TRBJ2-3|TRBV11-2|TRBD2
TGTGCCAGCAGCGATATGATACTAGCGATCACAGATACGCAGTATTTT
CASSDMILAITDTQYF
>many|TRBJ2-3|TRBV24-1|NA
TGTGCCACCAGTGACCCGGATGGCAGCACAGATACGCAGTATTTT
CATSDPDGSTDTQYF
>NA|TRBJ2-2|TRBV11-2|TRBD2
TGTGCCAGCAGCTTTGATTTCCGTCCTAGCGGGAGGCGAGGCACCGGGGAGCTGTTTTTT
CASSFDFRPSGRRGTGELFF
>NA|TRBJ2-7|TRBV7-2|NA
TGTGCCAGCAGCTTAAACGCGCCGCCCTCCTACGAGCAGTACTTC
CASSLNAPPSYEQYF
>NA|TRBJ2-2|TRBV7-3|TRBD2
TGTGCCAGCAGCTTAAACGGGAGGGGCACCGGGGAGCTGTTTTTT
CASSLNGRGTGELFF
>NA|TRBJ2-6|TRBV11-3|NA
TGTGCCAGCAGCCCAAGGACTGAGGGGAACGGGGCCAACGTCCTGACTTTC
CASSPRTEGNGANVLTF
>NA|TRBJ2-3|TRBV7-2|NA
TGTGCCAGCAGCTTAGGTGGCCCCTCAAATACGCAGTATTTT
CASSLGGPSNTQYF
>few|TRBJ2-2|TRBV24-1|NA
TGTGCCACCAGTGTGCGTAGCGGTTCCAAGGGCACCGGGGAGCTGTTTTTT
CATSVRSGSKGTGELFF
>NA|TRBJ2-1|TRBV7-3|TRBD2
TGTGCCAGCAGCTCGGACGGGAGGGCCTACAATGAGCAGTTCTTC
CASSSDGRAYNEQFF
>NA|TRBJ2-1|TRBV11-1|NA
TGTGCCAGCAGCTCGGGGGCGGACGCCTACAATGAGCAGTTCTTC
CASSSGADAYNEQFF
>NA|TRBJ2-5|TRBV6-2/TRBV6-3|NA
TGTGCCAGCAGGGGGGCCCCCCCGGCGGAGACCCAGTACTTC
CASRGAPPAETQYF
>NA|TRBJ2-3|TRBV2|TRBD2
TGTGCCAGCAGTCGAGCCCCTCGACTAGCGGGATTCGATACGCAGTATTTT
CASSRAPRLAGFDTQYF
>few|TRBJ2-2|TRBV29-1|TRBD1
TGCAGCGGCCGACAGGGATCCGGGGAGCTGTTTTTT
CSGRQGSGELFF
>NA|TRBJ1-1|TRBV20-1|TRBD1
TGCAGTGCTAGGGGTGACAGGGGGAACACTGAAGCTTTCTTT
CSARGDRGNTEAFF
>many|TRBJ2-1|TRBV28|NA
TGTGCCAGCAGTTTATATTTTTCTCTCAATGAGCAGTTCTTC
CASSLYFSLNEQFF
>NA|TRBJ1-4|TRBV20-1|NA
TGCAGTGCTGAGGACTTAGGATTCAATGAAAAACTGTTTTTT
CSAEDLGFNEKLFF
>many|TRBJ2-1|TRBV20-1|TRBD2
TGCAGTGCTAGAGATCCGGCTAGCGGGGGATACAATGAGCAGTTCTTC
CSARDPASGGYNEQFF